This T cell receptor beta chain was observed in a study of cytomegalovirus exposure and HLA in healthy donors. Study-level results: The authors listed 164 TCR beta chains as cytomegalovirus-associated.

Of note for this clone: As yet, its antigen is unknown.

Method: immunoSEQ multiplex PCR; TCRdb's copy keeps in-frame clones and lacks some. The sample has about 180,000 clones, about 85% seen once; the top ten hold 15% to 20%. The CDR3 contains 14 residues. Per germline, CDR1 SNHLY and CDR2 FYNNEI. Trimming took 4 bases from V and 5 from J; bases not matched to a gene: 7. The chain recombines TRBV2 with TRBJ2-5; 7 bases agree with TRBD2. Material for sequencing was PBMCs. The sequence came from a man between 18 and 29 years old in good health and CMV-seropositive. DNA of the CDR3: TGTGCCAGCAGTGGTCTAGCGGAGGGTGAGACCCAGTACTTC. Protein product: CASSGLAEGETQYF.